Presented here are 26 T cell receptor beta chains from one specimen sequenced in a study of cytomegalovirus exposure and HLA in healthy donors. The PCR employed 60 Vbeta primers together with 13 Jbeta primers. Only in-frame clones appear in the TCRdb table, and some are missing; sequencing was by immunoSEQ multiplex PCR. This sample has some 220,000 clones, with 70% to 85% found just once. The specimen sequenced was PBMCs. The receptors were sampled from a woman aged 60-75 years in good health and CMV-seropositive.

The rearrangement joins TRBV2 to TRBJ1-2, with D uncertain. The CDR3 has 14 residues. The V gene's germline CDR1 is SNHLY and CDR2 FYNNEI. V was clipped by 7 bases and J by 8 bases, with 20 bases between them. CDR3 in DNA: TGTGCCAGCACCCGTCCCGGGTCTGTAAGAGGCTACACCTTC. Translating it yields CASTRPGSVRGYTF.

This sequence joins TRBV6-1 and TRBJ2-1; unclear D gene. Trimming removed 1 base at V and 5 bases at J, with 6 bases between. The CDR3 consists of 13 residues. CDR1 and CDR2 from the germline V gene are MNHNS and SASEGT. The CDR3 loop is CASSEDYNNEQFF. In DNA, the CDR3 is TGTGCCAGCAGTGAAGACTACAACAATGAGCAGTTCTTC.

The chain carries TRBV25-1 and TRBJ1-2; 7 positions match TRBD1. The germline gives CDR1 MGHDK, CDR2 SYGVNS. This CDR3 contains 16 residues. J gave up 2 bases and V 5 bases, and 11 bases lay outside the gene matches. The DNA of the CDR3 is TGTGCCAGCAGTCCCCGAACAGGGGAAGGGAACTATGGCTACACCTTC. Its protein product is CASSPRTGEGNYGYTF.

This clone was detected a few times. The gene calls are TRBV25-1 and TRBJ2-1, with TRBD2 identical over 14 bases. The CDR3 loop spans 16 amino acids. V lost 4 bases, J lost 8 bases, and 7 bases stayed unmatched. Germline lookup yields CDR1 MGHDK and CDR2 SYGVNS. This CDR3 reads CASSVAGTSGSDEQFF. The CDR3 DNA follows: TGTGCCAGCAGTGTCGCCGGGACTAGCGGGAGTGATGAGCAGTTCTTC. Drawing the rest from reference TRBV25-1 and TRBJ2-1, the complete variable domain is EADIYQTPRYLVIGTGKKITLECSQTMGHDKMYWYQQDPGMELHLIHYSYGVNSTEKGDLSSESTVSRIRTEHFPLTLESARPSHTSQYLCASSVAGTSGSDEQFFGPGTRLTVL.

The rearrangement links TRBV30 to TRBJ2-7, with 7 bases lining up with TRBD1. Germline V lookup: CDR1 GTSNPN, CDR2 SVGIG (reference sequence). The CDR3 consists of 12 residues. V lost 1 base, J lost 3 bases, and 0 bases stayed unmatched. The CDR3 here is CAWSGQGYEQYF. In nucleotides, the CDR3 is TGTGCCTGGAGTGGACAGGGCTACGAGCAGTACTTC.

This CDR3 is CASSEGPGGYEQYF. CDR3 bases: TGTGCCAGCAGTGAAGGGCCGGGGGGCTACGAGCAGTACTTC. This sequence joins TRBV2 and TRBJ2-7; 7 bases line up with TRBD2. J was trimmed by 3 bases and V by 1 base; bases with no gene match: 3. Germline V gene lookup returns CDR1 SNHLY and CDR2 FYNNEI. The CDR3 spans 14 residues. The entire variable domain, with the rest obtained from reference TRBV2 and TRBJ2-7, is as follows: EPEVTQTPSHQVTQMGQEVILRCVPISNHLYFYWYRQILGQKVEFLVSFYNNEISEKSEIFDDQFSVERPDGSNFTLKIRSTKLEDSAMYFCASSEGPGGYEQYFGPGTRLTVT.

The V call is TRBV10-3, the J call TRBJ1-2, with a possible D match to TRBD1 (6 bases). The length of the CDR3 is 11 residues. The germline V gene has CDR1 ENHRY and CDR2 SYGVKD. Trimming left V 6 bases short and J 6 bases short, with 8 bases between. CDR3 sequence: CAIRQGDGYTF. DNA for the CDR3: TGTGCCATCAGACAGGGAGATGGCTACACCTTC.

The gene calls are TRBV7-2 and TRBJ2-5; 14 bases map to TRBD2. Germline V gene lookup returns CDR1 SGHTA and CDR2 FQGNSA. V lost 2 bases, J lost 5 bases, and 1 base stayed unmatched. This CDR3 has 15 amino acids. CDR3 coding DNA: TGTGCCAGCAGCTTAAGGACTAGCGGGGGGGAGACCCAGTACTTC. Translation: CASSLRTSGGETQYF.

The V call is TRBV7-7, the J call TRBJ2-7; the match to TRBD1 covers 11 bases. The germline V gene encodes CDR1 SSHAT and CDR2 FNYEAQ (reference sequence). The length of the CDR3 is 13 residues. Germline trimming cut 5 bases from V and 6 bases from J; bases unmatched to any gene: 3. CDR3 in DNA: TGTGCCAGCAGCAGCGGGACAGGGGGCGAGCAGTACTTC. Its translation: CASSSGTGGEQYF. Using reference TRBV7-7 and TRBJ2-7 for the parts outside the CDR3, the full variable domain is GAGVSQSPRYKVTKRGQDVTLRCDPISSHATLYWYQQALGQGPEFLTYFNYEAQPDKSGLPSDRFSAERPEGSISTLTIQRTEQRDSAMYRCASSSGTGGEQYFGPGTRLTVT.

The chain has TRBV6-1 and TRBJ2-3; 7 bases map to TRBD2. The CDR3 is 15 residues long. Germline-derived CDR1 and CDR2 are MNHNS and SASEGT. Germline trimming cut 4 bases from V and 0 bases from J; bases unmatched to any gene: 4. The CDR3, as DNA: TGTGCCAGCAGTGTACTAGCGACTAGCACAGATACGCAGTATTTT. As protein: CASSVLATSTDTQYF.

V gene TRBV19 combines with J gene TRBJ1-2; TRBD1 aligns across 7 bases. Germline loops: CDR1 LNHDA, CDR2 SQIVND (reference sequence). The CDR3 length is 16 residues. The junction had 9 bases not matched to a gene; V was cut back by 1 base and J by 4 bases. CDR3: CASSIARTGATYGYTF. CDR3 in DNA: TGTGCCAGTAGTATAGCCCGAACAGGGGCGACCTATGGCTACACCTTC.

The V call is TRBV11-3, the J call TRBJ1-4; 7 nucleotides agree with TRBD1. Trimming at V came to 5 bases and at J to 6 bases, leaving 6 bases not matched to a gene. Germline loops: CDR1 SGHNT, CDR2 YENEEA. This CDR3 is built from 14 residues. Here the CDR3 DNA reads TGTGCCAGCAGCCGGGGTACAGGGGATGAAAAACTGTTTTTT. It codes for CASSRGTGDEKLFF.

The V call is TRBV5-1, the J call TRBJ2-3, with 10 bases that match TRBD2. The CDR3 consists of 16 residues. Trimming at V came to 5 bases and at J to 0 bases, leaving 6 bases not matched to a gene. Germline V CDR1 and CDR2: SGHRS, YFSETQ. CDR3: CASSSGLAESTDTQYF. CDR3 in DNA: TGCGCCAGCAGTTCCGGACTAGCGGAGAGCACAGATACGCAGTATTTT.

The chain recombines TRBV6-6 with TRBJ2-7, with 7 bases fitting TRBD1. The CDR3 extends over 12 amino acids. V shed 9 bases, J shed 7 bases, and the junction held 9 bases outside the gene matches. CDR1 and CDR2 from the germline V gene are MNHNY and SVGAGI (reference sequence). CDR3 nucleotides: TGTGCCAGTAGACAGGGCCCTAGAGAGCAGTACTTC. Its translation: CASRQGPREQYF.

The genes are TRBV5-1 and TRBJ2-7; 9 nucleotides align to TRBD1. V dropped 4 bases and J dropped 2; count of bases not matched to a gene: 7. Germline V gives CDR1 SGHRS, CDR2 YFSETQ. The CDR3 is made up of 15 amino acids. The CDR3 nucleotides read TGCGCCAGCAGCATAGGACAGGGGCATACCTACGAGCAGTACTTC. Protein sequence: CASSIGQGHTYEQYF.

This chain joins TRBV6-1 and TRBJ2-7; no reliable D call. CDR1 is MNHNS, CDR2 SASEGT, per germline. There are 14 residues in the CDR3. V was trimmed by 3 bases and J by 0 bases, leaving 9 bases between them. The CDR3 loop reads CASSDRVGSYEQYF. In DNA, the CDR3 is TGTGCCAGCAGTGACCGGGTTGGCTCCTACGAGCAGTACTTC.

The V call is TRBV5-6, the J call TRBJ2-1; maybe TRBD1 (5 bases). The germline CDR1 and CDR2 sequences are SGHDT and YYEEEE. The CDR3 runs 16 residues. Between the trimmed V and J ends, which lost 1 base and 8 bases, there was a span of 19 bases. The CDR3 coding sequence is TGTGCCAGCAGCTTGAGGCGGTGGCAGGGTAGGGATGAGCAGTTCTTC. Translated: CASSLRRWQGRDEQFF.

This clone showed up just once. The rearrangement uses TRBV6-1 and TRBJ2-1; weak D call: TRBD1 (6 bases). CDR3 length: 18 amino acids. Trimming stripped 2 bases from V and 8 bases from J, with 25 bases between. Germline V gene lookup returns CDR1 MNHNS and CDR2 SASEGT. The CDR3 loop reads CASSELPPTGTGIYEQFF. DNA of the CDR3: TGTGCCAGCAGTGAACTCCCACCGACTGGCACAGGGATTTATGAGCAGTTCTTC.

V gene TRBV5-1 combines with J gene TRBJ1-1; 7 positions agree with TRBD1. J gave up 1 base and V 4 bases, and 7 bases lay outside the gene matches. This CDR3 has 15 amino acids. Germline CDR1 and CDR2: SGHRS and YFSETQ. CDR3 sequence (DNA): TGCGCCAGCAGCCAACAGGGGTGGGGGAACACTGAAGCTTTCTTT. Amino acid sequence: CASSQQGWGNTEAFF. The variable domain in full, completed from reference TRBV5-1 and TRBJ1-1, reads KAGVTQTPRYLIKTRGQQVTLSCSPISGHRSVSWYQQTPGQGLQFLFEYFSETQRNKGNFPGRFSGRQFSNSRSEMNVSTLELGDSALYLCASSQQGWGNTEAFFGQGTRLTVV.

The V call is TRBV5-1, the J call TRBJ1-2; D is perhaps TRBD1 (5 bases). CDR1 SGHRS and CDR2 YFSETQ come from the germline V gene. V was clipped by 0 bases and J by 6 bases, with 15 bases between them. The CDR3 consists of 15 residues. The CDR3 is CASSLDAQGSDGYTF. CDR3 DNA: TGCGCCAGCAGCTTGGATGCTCAGGGATCCGATGGCTACACCTTC.

The chain has TRBV5-4 and TRBJ2-5; TRBD2 agrees at 10 bases. Germline CDR1 reads SGHNT; CDR2 reads YYREEE (reference sequence). The CDR3 runs to 17 residues. Trimming at V came to 0 bases and at J to 5 bases, leaving 10 bases not matched to a gene. CDR3 coding DNA: TGTGCCAGCAGCTTGGATGGGCTAGCGGGAGTCTCCGAGACCCAGTACTTC. Its translation is CASSLDGLAGVSETQYF.

The chain combines TRBV5-4 with TRBJ2-5; 8 nucleotides match TRBD1. The germline CDR1 and CDR2 sequences are SGHNT and YYREEE (reference sequence). There are 15 residues in the CDR3. Trimming at V came to 4 bases and at J to 1 base, leaving 6 bases not matched to a gene. The CDR3: CASSGGQGLQETQYF. CDR3 coding DNA: TGTGCCAGCAGCGGTGGACAGGGCCTCCAAGAGACCCAGTACTTC.

The chain joins TRBV5-6 to TRBJ1-3; D possibly corresponds to TRBD1 (5 bases). V was shortened by 4 bases and J by 4 bases, with 15 bases between the two germline ends. This CDR3 has 15 amino acids. Germline V gives CDR1 SGHDT, CDR2 YYEEEE. Here the CDR3 DNA reads TGTGCCAGCAGCACGAGGGGACTGGGAGGAAACACCATATATTTT. Translation gives CASSTRGLGGNTIYF.

The rearrangement joins TRBV11-2 to TRBJ1-2; a weak D match, TRBD1 (6 bases). The ends were cut back, 4 bases at V and 1 base at J, with 16 bases in the middle. This CDR3 spans 16 amino acids. CDR1 and CDR2 from the germline V gene are SGHAT and FQNNGV. The CDR3 DNA reads as TGTGCCAGCAGCTCTAGGGGGGGGGAGGGTAACTATGGCTACACCTTC. Translating gives CASSSRGGEGNYGYTF.

This clone has only one observation. The chain uses TRBV9 and TRBJ2-7, with a tentative D call TRBD1 (6 bases). The CDR3 totals 13 residues. The germline CDR1 and CDR2 sequences are SGDLS and YYNGEE. Trimming removed 8 bases at V and 0 bases at J, with 12 bases between. CDR3 in DNA: TGTGCCAGGTCACACAGGGTCTCCTACGAGCAGTACTTC. This sequence encodes CARSHRVSYEQYF.

This clone has more than one count but fewer than ten. The chain carries TRBV5-1 and TRBJ2-5; 7 bases are a match to TRBD1. The tail of the sequence fits TRBJ2-7 better, so the J call may be wrong. CDR1 is SGHRS and CDR2 is YFSETQ in the germline V gene. This CDR3 is 13 amino acids long. CDR3 sequence (DNA): TGCGCCAGCAGCTGGACAGGAGGATACGAGCAGTACTTC. Translation: CASSWTGGYEQYF.